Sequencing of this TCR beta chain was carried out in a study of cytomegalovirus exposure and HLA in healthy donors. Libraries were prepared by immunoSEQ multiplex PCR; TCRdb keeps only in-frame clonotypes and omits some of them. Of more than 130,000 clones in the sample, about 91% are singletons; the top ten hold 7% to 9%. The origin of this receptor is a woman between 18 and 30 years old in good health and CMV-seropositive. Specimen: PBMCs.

The CDR3: CASSLGPGGETQYF. The CDR3 DNA reads as TGCGCCAGCAGCTTGGGTCCAGGGGGAGAGACCCAGTACTTC. V and J are TRBV5-1 and TRBJ2-5; 7 bases agree with TRBD1. The germline V gene has CDR1 SGHRS and CDR2 YFSETQ. The V segment lost 0 bases and the J segment 4 bases; nucleotides outside the gene matches: 3. The CDR3 extends over 14 amino acids.